This T cell receptor (beta chain) was sequenced in a study of T-cell reconstitution after alpha-beta-depleted transplantation in children. Study-wide points: Expanded clones from the graft, numbering several hundred, reportedly supplied alpha-beta T cells about two months after transplant. The authors attributed T-cell counts and diversity one year after transplant mostly to newly produced T cells. Some patients' high day-60 TCRbeta diversity was traced to surviving recipient T cells and thymic progenitors.

As it was prepared, the TCRbeta library received unique molecular identifiers. TCRdb fed the PCR reads into MiXCR, producing one record per CDR3 protein. The data show some 350,000 distinct CDR3 sequences, 15% to 20% seen once. A word on this clonotype: Its target is unknown.

Germline V gene lookup returns CDR1 SGHRS and CDR2 YFSETQ. The CDR3 runs 15 residues. The V gene lost 0 bases and the J gene lost 9 bases, with 13 bases spanning the gap. The specimen comprised PBMCs, mostly from graft donor cells, sampled 360 days after TCRalphabeta/CD19-depleted stem cell transplant. The clonotype was recovered from a male patient aged 2-15 years who had a stem cell transplant for acute lymphoblastic leukemia, so the T cells may come from the graft donor. This chain links TRBV5-1 with TRBJ1-6, with D possibly being TRBD1 (6 bases). The CDR3 nucleotides read TGCGCCAGCAGCTTGGGGCAGGGGCCAGGTTCACCCCTCCACTTT. It specifies CASSLGQGPGSPLHF.